Sequencing of this T cell receptor (beta chain) was carried out in a study of blood T cell repertoires in COVID-19. Study at large: There were acute and convalescent COVID-19 samples, and they came from the United States, Italy and Spain.

Source study methods: Amplification with reference gene primers provided the estimates of nucleated cell counts. The assay was immunoSEQ multiplex PCR, and TCRdb's table has in-frame clones only and misses some. V, J and clone size reflect that table, while D and trimming were determined from the DNA. The sample includes approximately 290,000 clones, approximately 84% seen only once; the top ten take 15% to 19%. The CDR3 has 14 amino acids. The V gene end was trimmed by 8 bases and the J gene end by 1 base; junction bases not matched to a gene: 8. The germline CDR1 and CDR2 sequences are MDHEN and SYDVKM.

This rearrangement joins TRBV28 to TRBJ2-7; TRBD2 aligns across 7 bases. Source material: peripheral blood. This TCR derives from a person between 65 and 79 years old with COVID-19, enrolled during active disease. The CDR3 loop reads CASLRPGGSYEQYF. DNA of the CDR3: TGTGCCAGCTTGAGACCCGGGGGGTCCTACGAGCAGTACTTC.